Presented here are 14 T cell receptor beta chains from one specimen sequenced in a study of cytomegalovirus exposure and HLA in healthy donors. 13 Jbeta primers and 60 Vbeta primers were used for the PCR. Assay: immunoSEQ multiplex PCR; the TCRdb copy retains only in-frame clones and omits some. Its listing shows around 140,000 clones. Sequencing input: PBMCs. The receptors stem from a male donor in good health and CMV-seronegative.

The J gene is TRBJ2-7, the V gene TRBV5-6, with D tentatively TRBD1 (5 bases). Germline CDR1 is SGHDT and CDR2 is YYEEEE. The germline V and J ends were trimmed by 4 bases and 0 bases, with 17 bases remaining between them. The CDR3 covers 16 residues. CDR3 in amino acids: CASSVEQDSISYEQYF. CDR3 coding DNA: TGTGCCAGCAGCGTAGAACAAGACAGCATCTCCTACGAGCAGTACTTC.

The CDR3 protein is CASSSLDRSTDTQYF. The CDR3 DNA reads TGTGCCAGCAGTTCCCTGGACAGGAGCACAGATACGCAGTATTTT. J is TRBJ2-3 and V is TRBV28, with 7 bases lining up with TRBD1. CDR1 and CDR2 (germline): MDHEN, SYDVKM. The V gene end was trimmed by 4 bases and the J gene end by 0 bases; junction bases not matched to a gene: 4. The CDR3 covers 15 residues. Full variable domain (remainder filled in from reference TRBV28 and TRBJ2-3): DVKVTQSSRYLVKRTGEKVFLECVQDMDHENMFWYRQDPGLGLRLIYFSYDVKMKEKGDIPEGYSVSREKKERFSLILESASTNQTSMYLCASSSLDRSTDTQYFGPGTRLTVL.

This chain joins TRBV5-1 and TRBJ2-2; D ambiguous. The CDR3 is made up of 14 amino acids. The V gene's germline CDR1 is SGHRS and CDR2 YFSETQ. Trimming removed 4 bases at V and 2 bases at J, with 9 bases between. The CDR3 spells CASSPPTNTGELFF. The CDR3 DNA follows: TGCGCCAGCAGCCCACCGACAAACACCGGGGAGCTGTTTTTT.

The rearrangement links TRBV30 to TRBJ2-5, with D maybe TRBD2 (6 bases). The CDR3 has 12 amino acids. Trimming stripped 5 bases from V and 7 bases from J, with 14 bases between. Germline CDR1 GTSNPN, CDR2 SVGIG (reference sequence). DNA of the CDR3: TGTGCCTGGGGGGAGGTCCGGGGGACCCAGTACTTC. This sequence encodes CAWGEVRGTQYF.

The chain recombines TRBV5-8 with TRBJ2-3, with 7 positions matching TRBD2. This CDR3 comprises 16 residues. V dropped 2 bases and J dropped 0; count of bases not matched to a gene: 6. Per the germline V gene, CDR1 is SGHTS and CDR2 is YDEGEE. The CDR3 coding sequence is TGTGCCAGCAGCTTCGGACTAGTCCCTAGCACAGATACGCAGTATTTT. Its translation: CASSFGLVPSTDTQYF.

The V gene is TRBV30, the J gene TRBJ2-7, with 10 bases that match TRBD1. Germline V lookup: CDR1 GTSNPN, CDR2 SVGIG (reference sequence). Unmatched junction bases numbered 2, after V lost 5 bases and J lost 1 base. CDR3 length: 13 residues. This CDR3 reads CAWGQGESYEQYF. The CDR3 region has the DNA TGTGCCTGGGGACAGGGGGAATCCTACGAGCAGTACTTC.

The CDR3 sequence is CASLLHNEQFF. CDR3 nucleotides: TGTGCCAGCCTCCTCCACAATGAGCAGTTCTTC. The J gene is TRBJ2-1, the V gene TRBV25-1; D unclear. The CDR3 runs to 11 residues. Germline-derived CDR1 and CDR2 are MGHDK and SYGVNS. V was clipped by 8 bases and J by 5 bases, with 7 bases between them.

The rearrangement joins TRBV7-9 to TRBJ2-7, with 7 bases matching TRBD2. The CDR3 has 14 residues. The V gene end was trimmed by 5 bases and the J gene end by 7 bases; junction bases not matched to a gene: 11. Germline loops: CDR1 SEHNR, CDR2 FQNEAQ (reference sequence). The CDR3 sequence is CASSHQRGLEEQYF. The CDR3 DNA sequence: TGTGCCAGCAGCCACCAAAGAGGACTAGAAGAGCAGTACTTC.

The rearrangement uses TRBV7-9 and TRBJ2-7; 12 bases match TRBD2. The CDR3 runs 16 residues. Losses at the gene ends were 1 base for V and 4 bases for J; bases not matched to a gene: 5. The germline V gene encodes CDR1 SEHNR and CDR2 FQNEAQ (reference sequence). CDR3 DNA: TGTGCCAGCAGCTTAGTGTGGACTAGCGGGATATACGAGCAGTACTTC. Protein sequence: CASSLVWTSGIYEQYF.

The CDR3 sequence is CASREGRRTDNEKLFF. As DNA, the CDR3 is TGCGCCAGCAGGGAGGGTCGGCGGACGGACAATGAAAAACTGTTTTTT. V usage is TRBV5-1 and J usage is TRBJ1-4; no reliable D call. The CDR3 extends over 16 amino acids. Trimming shortened V by 5 bases and J by 5 bases, and 19 bases separated the two germline ends. Germline assignment: CDR1 SGHRS and CDR2 YFSETQ.

This chain links TRBV6-5 with TRBJ2-5, with 11 bases that match TRBD2. The germline V gene encodes CDR1 MNHEY and CDR2 SVGAGI. Trimming took 6 bases from V and 4 from J; bases not matched to a gene: 7. The CDR3 is 15 amino acids. CDR3 residues: CASRSLAGVGETQYF. The CDR3, as DNA: TGTGCCAGCAGGTCACTAGCGGGAGTCGGAGAGACCCAGTACTTC.

The V call is TRBV6-6, the J call TRBJ1-2; TRBD1 aligns across 7 bases. V shed 5 bases and J 1 base; nucleotides not matched to a gene: 10. Germline CDR1 and CDR2: MNHNY and SVGAGI (reference sequence). CDR3 length: 16 residues. The CDR3 nucleotides are TGTGCCAGCAGTCGATCCGGGACAGATATTAACTATGGCTACACCTTC. Protein: CASSRSGTDINYGYTF.

The V call is TRBV7-9, the J call TRBJ1-1, with a weak D call TRBD1 (5 bases). Germline loops: CDR1 SEHNR, CDR2 FQNEAQ (reference sequence). This CDR3 is built from 16 residues. The germline V and J ends were trimmed by 5 bases and 0 bases, with 16 bases remaining between them. CDR3 in DNA: TGTGCCAGCAGCCTCGGCGGAGGGACCATGAACACTGAAGCTTTCTTT. As protein: CASSLGGGTMNTEAFF.

The chain couples TRBV29-1 to TRBJ2-4, with D possibly matching TRBD1 (6 bases). Per the germline V gene, CDR1 is SQVTM and CDR2 is ANQGSEA. V was cut by 1 base and J by 6 bases, with 7 bases left in between. The CDR3 contains 12 residues. The chain's CDR3 is CSVEGTANIQYF. In DNA, the CDR3 is TGCAGCGTTGAAGGGACAGCAAACATTCAGTACTTC.